The 2 T cell receptor beta chains in this list originate from one sample, sequenced in a study of radiotherapy plus CTLA-4 blockade in lung cancer. Method: immunoSEQ multiplex PCR; TCRdb's copy keeps in-frame clones and lacks some. The sample contains about 53,000 clones, approximately 84% of which appear only once. The sample here was peripheral blood, taken from a patient treated with radiotherapy plus ipilimumab. These receptors came from a human donor with non-small cell lung cancer whose response to radiotherapy plus ipilimumab could not be evaluated.

The chain joins TRBV15 to TRBJ2-7, with 7 bases that match TRBD1. The V gene's germline CDR1 is LNHNV and CDR2 YYDKDF (reference sequence). CDR3 length equals 14 residues. Unmatched junction bases numbered 5, after V lost 0 bases and J lost 6 bases. The CDR3 bases are TGTGCCACCAGCAGAGATCAACAGGGGTTCGAGCAGTACTTC. It codes for CATSRDQQGFEQYF.

The chain is built from TRBV6-1 and TRBJ2-1, with a possible D match to TRBD2 (6 bases). Per germline, CDR1 MNHNS and CDR2 SASEGT. V lost 6 bases and J 6 bases, leaving 18 bases between the germline ends. This CDR3 comprises 15 residues. The CDR3 coding sequence is TGTGCCAGCAGGGGGGGTACTTTAGGACCCAATGAGCAGTTCTTC. It is translated as CASRGGTLGPNEQFF.